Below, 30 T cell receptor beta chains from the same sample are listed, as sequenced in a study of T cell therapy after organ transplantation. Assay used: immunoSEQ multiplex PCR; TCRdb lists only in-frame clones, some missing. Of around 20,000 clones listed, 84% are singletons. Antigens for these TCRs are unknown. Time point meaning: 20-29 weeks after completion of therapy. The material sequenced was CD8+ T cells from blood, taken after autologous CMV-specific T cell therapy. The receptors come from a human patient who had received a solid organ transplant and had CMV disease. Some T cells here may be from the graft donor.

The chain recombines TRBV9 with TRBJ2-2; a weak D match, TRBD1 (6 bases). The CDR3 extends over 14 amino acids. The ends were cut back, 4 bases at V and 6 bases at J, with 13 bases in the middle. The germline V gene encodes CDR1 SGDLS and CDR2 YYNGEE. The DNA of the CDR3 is TGTGCCAGCAGCCAAAACAGGGTTGCCGGGGAGCTGTTTTTT. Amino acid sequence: CASSQNRVAGELFF. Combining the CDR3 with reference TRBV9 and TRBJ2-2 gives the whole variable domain DSGVTQTPKHLITATGQRVTLRCSPRSGDLSVYWYQQSLDQGLQFLIQYYNGEERAKGNILERFSAQQFPDLHSELNLSSLELGDSALYFCASSQNRVAGELFFGEGSRLTVL.

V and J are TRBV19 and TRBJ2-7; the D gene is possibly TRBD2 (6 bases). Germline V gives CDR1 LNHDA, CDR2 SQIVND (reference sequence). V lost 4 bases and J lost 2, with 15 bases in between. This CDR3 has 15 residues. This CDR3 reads CASSRGRGSTYEQYF. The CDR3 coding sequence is TGTGCCAGTAGTAGGGGTCGGGGGAGCACCTACGAGCAGTACTTC.

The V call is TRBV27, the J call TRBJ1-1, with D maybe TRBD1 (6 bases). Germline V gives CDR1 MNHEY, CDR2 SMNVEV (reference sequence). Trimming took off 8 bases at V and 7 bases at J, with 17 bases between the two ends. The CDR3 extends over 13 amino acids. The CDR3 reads CASQPDRPGEAFF. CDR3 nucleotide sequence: TGTGCCAGCCAGCCCGACAGGCCAGGTGAAGCTTTCTTT.

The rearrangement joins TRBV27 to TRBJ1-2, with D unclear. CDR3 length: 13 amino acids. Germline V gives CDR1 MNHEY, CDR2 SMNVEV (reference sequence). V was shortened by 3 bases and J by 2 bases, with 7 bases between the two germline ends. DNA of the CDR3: TGTGCCAGCAGTTTCGGGGTGAACTATGGCTACACCTTC. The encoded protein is CASSFGVNYGYTF.

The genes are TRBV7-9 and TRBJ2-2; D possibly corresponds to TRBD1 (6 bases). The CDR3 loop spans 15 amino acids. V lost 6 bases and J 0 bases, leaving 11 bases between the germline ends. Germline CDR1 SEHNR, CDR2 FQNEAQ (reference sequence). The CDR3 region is CASRAGTTNTGELFF. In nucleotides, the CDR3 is TGTGCCAGCAGGGCCGGGACAACGAACACCGGGGAGCTGTTTTTT.

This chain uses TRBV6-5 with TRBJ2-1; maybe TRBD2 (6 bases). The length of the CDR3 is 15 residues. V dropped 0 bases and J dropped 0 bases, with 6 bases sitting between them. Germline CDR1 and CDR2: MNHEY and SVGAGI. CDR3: CASSYSTSSYNEQFF. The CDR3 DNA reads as TGTGCCAGCAGTTACTCGACTAGCTCCTACAATGAGCAGTTCTTC.

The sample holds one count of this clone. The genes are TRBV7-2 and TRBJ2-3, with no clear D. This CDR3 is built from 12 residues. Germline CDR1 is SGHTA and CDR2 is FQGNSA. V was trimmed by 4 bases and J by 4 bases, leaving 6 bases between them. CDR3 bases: TGTGCCAGCAGCTCGTACGCAGATACGCAGTATTTT. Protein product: CASSSYADTQYF.

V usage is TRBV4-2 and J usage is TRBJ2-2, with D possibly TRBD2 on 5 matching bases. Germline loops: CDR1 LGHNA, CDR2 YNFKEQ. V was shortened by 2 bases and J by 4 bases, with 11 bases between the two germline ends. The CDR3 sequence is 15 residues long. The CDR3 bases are TGTGCCAGCAGCCAATTGGCCGGAGGCACCGGGGAGCTGTTTTTT. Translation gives CASSQLAGGTGELFF.

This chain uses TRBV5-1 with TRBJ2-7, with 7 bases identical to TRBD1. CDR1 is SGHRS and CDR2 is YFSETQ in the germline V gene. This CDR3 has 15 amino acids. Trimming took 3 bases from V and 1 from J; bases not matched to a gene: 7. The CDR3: CASSSLTGMSYEQYF. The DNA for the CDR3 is TGCGCCAGCAGCTCCTTGACAGGGATGTCCTACGAGCAGTACTTC. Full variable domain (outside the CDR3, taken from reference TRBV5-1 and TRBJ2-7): KAGVTQTPRYLIKTRGQQVTLSCSPISGHRSVSWYQQTPGQGLQFLFEYFSETQRNKGNFPGRFSGRQFSNSRSEMNVSTLELGDSALYLCASSSLTGMSYEQYFGPGTRLTVT.

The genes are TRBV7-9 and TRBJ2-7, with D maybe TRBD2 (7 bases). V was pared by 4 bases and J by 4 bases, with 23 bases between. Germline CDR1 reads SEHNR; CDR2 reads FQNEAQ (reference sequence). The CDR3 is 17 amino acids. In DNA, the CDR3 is TGTGCCAGCAGCTCTCTGACAGGCCCCGGGGGGAGTTACGAGCAGTACTTC. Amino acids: CASSSLTGPGGSYEQYF.

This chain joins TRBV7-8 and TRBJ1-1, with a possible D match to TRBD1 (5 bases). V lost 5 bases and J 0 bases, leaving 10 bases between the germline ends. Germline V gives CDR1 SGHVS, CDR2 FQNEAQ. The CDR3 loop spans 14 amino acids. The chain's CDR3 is CASSPGYMNTEAFF. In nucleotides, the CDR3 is TGTGCCAGCAGCCCAGGGTACATGAACACTGAAGCTTTCTTT.

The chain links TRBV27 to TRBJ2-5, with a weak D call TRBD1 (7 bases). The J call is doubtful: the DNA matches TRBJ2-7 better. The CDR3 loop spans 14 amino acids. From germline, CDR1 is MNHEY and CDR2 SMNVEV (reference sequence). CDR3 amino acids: CASSFGAGGYEQYF. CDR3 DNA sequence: TGTGCCAGCAGTTTCGGGGCAGGGGGGTACGAGCAGTACTTC.

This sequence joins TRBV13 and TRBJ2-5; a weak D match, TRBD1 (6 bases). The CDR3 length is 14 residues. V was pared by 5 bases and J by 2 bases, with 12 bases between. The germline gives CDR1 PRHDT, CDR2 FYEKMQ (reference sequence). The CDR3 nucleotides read TGTGCCAGCAGCCCACAGGGAAATCAAGAGACCCAGTACTTC. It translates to CASSPQGNQETQYF.

CDR3 residues: CASSPGVGIRETQYF. The CDR3 DNA reads TGTGCCAGCAGCCCAGGGGTAGGGATCCGGGAGACCCAGTACTTC. The chain uses TRBV7-2 and TRBJ2-5; D perhaps matches TRBD1 (6 bases). The CDR3 is 15 amino acids. The V gene lost 5 bases and the J gene lost 5 bases, with 18 bases spanning the gap. Germline CDR1 SGHTA, CDR2 FQGNSA.

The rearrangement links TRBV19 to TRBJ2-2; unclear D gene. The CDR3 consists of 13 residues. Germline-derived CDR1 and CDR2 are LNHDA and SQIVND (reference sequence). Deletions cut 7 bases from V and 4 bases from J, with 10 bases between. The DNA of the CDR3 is TGTGCCAGTACTAATAGAGGCACCGGGGAGCTGTTTTTT. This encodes CASTNRGTGELFF.

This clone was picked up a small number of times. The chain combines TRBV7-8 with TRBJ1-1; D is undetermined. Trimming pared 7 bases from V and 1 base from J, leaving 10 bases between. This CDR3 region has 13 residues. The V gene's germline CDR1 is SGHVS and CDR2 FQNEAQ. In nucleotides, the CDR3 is TGTGCCAGCACCTTGACGGGGAACACTGAAGCTTTCTTT. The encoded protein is CASTLTGNTEAFF. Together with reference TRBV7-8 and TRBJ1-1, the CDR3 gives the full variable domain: GAGVSQSPRYKVAKRGQDVALRCDPISGHVSLFWYQQALGQGPEFLTYFQNEAQLDKSGLPSDRFFAERPEGSVSTLKIQRTQQEDSAVYLCASTLTGNTEAFFGQGTRLTVV.

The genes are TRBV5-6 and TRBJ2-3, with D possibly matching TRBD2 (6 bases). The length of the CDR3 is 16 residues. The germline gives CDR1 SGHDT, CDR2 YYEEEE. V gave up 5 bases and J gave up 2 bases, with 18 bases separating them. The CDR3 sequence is CASSLGGTAPTDTQYF. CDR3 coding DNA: TGTGCCAGCAGTCTCGGCGGGACCGCCCCCACAGATACGCAGTATTTT.

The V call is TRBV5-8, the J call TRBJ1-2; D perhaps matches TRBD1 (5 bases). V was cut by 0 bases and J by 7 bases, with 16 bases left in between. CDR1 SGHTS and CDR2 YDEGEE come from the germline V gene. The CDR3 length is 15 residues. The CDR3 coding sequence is TGTGCCAGCAGCTTGGGAGGGTTGCGAGGGACTGGCTACACCTTC. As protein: CASSLGGLRGTGYTF.

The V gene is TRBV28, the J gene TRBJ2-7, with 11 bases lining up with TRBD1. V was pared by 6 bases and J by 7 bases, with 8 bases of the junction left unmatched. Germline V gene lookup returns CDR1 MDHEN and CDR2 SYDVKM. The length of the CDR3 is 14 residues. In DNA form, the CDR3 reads TGTGCCAGCAGCCCTGGGACAGGGGGGAGAGAGCAGTACTTC. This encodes CASSPGTGGREQYF.

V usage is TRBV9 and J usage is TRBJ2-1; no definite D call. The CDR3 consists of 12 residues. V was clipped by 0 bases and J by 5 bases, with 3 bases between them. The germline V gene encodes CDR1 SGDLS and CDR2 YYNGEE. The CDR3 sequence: CASSVVHNEQFF. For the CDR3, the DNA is TGTGCCAGCAGCGTAGTTCACAATGAGCAGTTCTTC.

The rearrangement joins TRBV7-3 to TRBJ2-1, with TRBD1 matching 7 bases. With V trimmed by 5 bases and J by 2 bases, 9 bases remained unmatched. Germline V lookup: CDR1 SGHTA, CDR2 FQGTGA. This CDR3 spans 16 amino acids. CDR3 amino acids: CASSPTPGGPYNEQFF. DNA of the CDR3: TGTGCCAGCAGCCCGACCCCAGGGGGACCCTACAATGAGCAGTTCTTC.

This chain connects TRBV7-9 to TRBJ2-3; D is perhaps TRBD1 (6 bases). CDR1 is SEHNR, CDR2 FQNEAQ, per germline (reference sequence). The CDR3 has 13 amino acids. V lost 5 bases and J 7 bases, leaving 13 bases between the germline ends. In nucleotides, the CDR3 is TGTGCCAGCAGCGGCTTGGGGACACATACGCAGTATTTT. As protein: CASSGLGTHTQYF.

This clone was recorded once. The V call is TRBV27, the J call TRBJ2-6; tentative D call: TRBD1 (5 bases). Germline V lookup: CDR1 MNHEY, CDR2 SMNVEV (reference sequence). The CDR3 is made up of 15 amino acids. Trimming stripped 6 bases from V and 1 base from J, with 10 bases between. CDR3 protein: CASSWTFSGANVLTF. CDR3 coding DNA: TGTGCCAGCAGCTGGACATTTTCTGGGGCCAACGTCCTGACTTTC.

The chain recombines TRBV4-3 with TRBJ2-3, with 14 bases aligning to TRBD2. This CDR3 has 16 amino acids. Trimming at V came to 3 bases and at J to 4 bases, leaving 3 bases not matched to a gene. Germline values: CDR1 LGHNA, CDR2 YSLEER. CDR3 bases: TGCGCCAGCAGCCAGACTAGCGGGGGGGCCTCAGATACGCAGTATTTT. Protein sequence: CASSQTSGGASDTQYF.

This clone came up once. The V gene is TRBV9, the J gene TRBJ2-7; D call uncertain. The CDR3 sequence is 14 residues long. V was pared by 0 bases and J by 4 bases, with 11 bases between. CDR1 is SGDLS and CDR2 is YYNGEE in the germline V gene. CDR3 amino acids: CASSVVSDPYEQYF. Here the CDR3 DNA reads TGTGCCAGCAGCGTAGTTTCTGACCCATACGAGCAGTACTTC.

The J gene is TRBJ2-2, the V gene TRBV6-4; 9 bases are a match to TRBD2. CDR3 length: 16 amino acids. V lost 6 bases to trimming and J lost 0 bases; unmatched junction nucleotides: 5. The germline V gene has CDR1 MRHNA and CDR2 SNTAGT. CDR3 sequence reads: CASRLLAGSNTGELFF. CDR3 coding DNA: TGTGCCAGCAGACTCCTAGCGGGGTCGAACACCGGGGAGCTGTTTTTT.

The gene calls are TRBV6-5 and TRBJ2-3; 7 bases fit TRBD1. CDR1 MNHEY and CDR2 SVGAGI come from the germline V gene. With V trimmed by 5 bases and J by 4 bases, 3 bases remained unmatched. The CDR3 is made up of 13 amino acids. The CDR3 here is CASSRGGADTQYF. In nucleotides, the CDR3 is TGTGCCAGCAGTAGAGGGGGCGCAGATACGCAGTATTTT.

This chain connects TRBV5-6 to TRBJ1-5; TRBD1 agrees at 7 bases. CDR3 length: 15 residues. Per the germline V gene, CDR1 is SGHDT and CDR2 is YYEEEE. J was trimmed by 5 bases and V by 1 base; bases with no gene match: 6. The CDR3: CASSLLGQIYQPQHF. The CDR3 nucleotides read TGTGCCAGCAGCTTGTTGGGACAGATATATCAGCCCCAGCATTTT.

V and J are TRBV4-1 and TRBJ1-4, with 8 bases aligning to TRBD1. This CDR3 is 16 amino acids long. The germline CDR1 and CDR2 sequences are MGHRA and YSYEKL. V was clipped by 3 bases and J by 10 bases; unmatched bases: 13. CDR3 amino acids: CASSQVPGQDPGKLFF. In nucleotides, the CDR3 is TGCGCCAGCAGCCAGGTCCCGGGACAGGATCCTGGAAAACTGTTTTTT.

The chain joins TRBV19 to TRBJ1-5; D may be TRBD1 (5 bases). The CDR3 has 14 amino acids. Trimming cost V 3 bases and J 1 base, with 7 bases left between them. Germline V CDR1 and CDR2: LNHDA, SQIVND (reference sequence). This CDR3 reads CASSIGGSNQPQHF. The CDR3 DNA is TGTGCCAGTAGTATTGGGGGGAGCAATCAGCCCCAGCATTTT.